A selection of T cell receptor beta chains follows, all from one sample in a study of T cell responses to AZD1222 COVID-19 vaccine. TCRdb keeps only in-frame clones here, not all; method: immunoSEQ multiplex PCR. The sample holds 130,000 to 150,000 clones, around 87% seen once. Material: peripheral blood, obtained on day 0 of AZD1222 vaccination. The receptors stem from an adult in good health. CDR3s include the opening cysteine and the closing phenylalanine or tryptophan. Each record gives: J gene, D gene, V gene, clone size, CDR3 protein, CDR3 DNA. A D gene is named only where the DNA matches it firmly. Some rows mark clone size as missing; the rest say once, few, many or name a class of expanded clone.

>TRBJ2-5|NA|TRBV29-1|NA
CSVAQRYQETQYF
TGCAGCGTTGCACAACGGTACCAAGAGACCCAGTACTTC
>TRBJ2-7|NA|TRBV3-1/TRBV3-2|NA
CASSRGFTSYEQYF
TGTGCCAGCAGCCGGGGGTTTACCTCCTACGAGCAGTACTTC
>TRBJ1-6|TRBD1|TRBV30|once
CAWDRGDGSPLHF
TGTGCCTGGGACAGGGGAGACGGTTCACCCCTCCACTTT
>TRBJ2-7|NA|TRBV4-1|NA
CASSQVQGPRYEQYF
TGCGCCAGCAGCCAAGTCCAGGGGCCTCGCTACGAGCAGTACTTC
>TRBJ1-4|NA|TRBV30|NA
CAWISGRGKLFF
TGTGCCTGGATTTCCGGGCGGGGAAAACTGTTTTTT
>TRBJ2-1|NA|TRBV5-5|NA
CASSLWGPYNEQFF
TGTGCCAGCAGCTTGTGGGGGCCCTACAATGAGCAGTTCTTC
>TRBJ1-6|NA|TRBV3-1/TRBV3-2|few
CASSQGWSNSPLHF
TGTGCCAGCAGCCAAGGGTGGAGTAATTCACCCCTCCACTTT
>TRBJ1-5|NA|TRBV6-5|NA
CASSPTYGNQPQHF
TGTGCCAGCAGTCCGACATATGGCAATCAGCCCCAGCATTTT
>TRBJ2-1|TRBD2|TRBV27|NA
CASSEGLAVYNEQFF
TGTGCCAGCAGTGAAGGACTAGCGGTCTACAATGAGCAGTTCTTC
>TRBJ1-2|NA|TRBV19|NA
CASRERRELDGYTF
TGTGCCAGTAGAGAGCGTCGAGAATTGGATGGCTACACCTTC
>TRBJ2-7|TRBD2|TRBV13|NA
CASSFREGLVFHEQYF
TGTGCCAGCAGCTTCAGGGAGGGGTTGGTTTTCCACGAGCAGTACTTC
>TRBJ1-5|NA|TRBV19|NA
CASSKTVGNSNQPQHF
TGTGCCAGTAGTAAAACGGTGGGGAATAGCAATCAGCCCCAGCATTTT
>TRBJ1-1|TRBD1|TRBV5-8|NA
CASSKDRVNWRDTEAFF
TGTGCCAGCAGCAAGGACAGGGTTAATTGGAGGGACACTGAAGCTTTCTTT
>TRBJ1-1|NA|TRBV19|once
CASSPWDGQNTEAFF
TGTGCCAGTAGTCCCTGGGACGGCCAGAACACTGAAGCTTTCTTT
>TRBJ1-4|NA|TRBV7-9|once
CASQKGYNEKLFF
TGTGCCAGCCAGAAGGGATATAATGAAAAACTGTTTTTT
>TRBJ2-7|TRBD1|TRBV29-1|NA
CSVVQGLSYEQYF
TGCAGCGTAGTACAGGGGCTCTCCTACGAGCAGTACTTC
>TRBJ1-1|NA|TRBV19|NA
CASSIESGNTEAFF
TGTGCCAGTAGTATAGAGTCTGGGAACACTGAAGCTTTCTTT
>TRBJ2-7|TRBD1|TRBV13|NA
CASGDRGSSYEQYF
TGTGCCAGTGGAGACAGGGGAAGCTCCTACGAGCAGTACTTC
>TRBJ1-5|NA|TRBV6-1|once
CASSEGGLLNQPQHF
TGTGCCAGCAGTGAAGGAGGACTCCTCAATCAGCCCCAGCATTTT
>TRBJ2-5|NA|TRBV19|NA
CASSIYREETQYF
TGTGCCAGTAGTATATATAGGGAGGAGACCCAGTACTTC
>TRBJ1-5|NA|TRBV11-2|NA
CASSLGRGNQPQHF
TGTGCCAGCAGCTTGGGGAGGGGGAATCAGCCCCAGCATTTT
>TRBJ2-1|TRBD2|TRBV5-4|NA
CASSWGLAGGPYNEQFF
TGTGCCAGCAGCTGGGGACTAGCGGGAGGGCCTTACAATGAGCAGTTCTTC
>TRBJ2-2|TRBD1|TRBV5-1|NA
CASSLVAGGAGGELFF
TGCGCCAGCAGCTTGGTGGCAGGGGGCGCAGGCGGGGAGCTGTTTTTT
>TRBJ1-4|NA|TRBV7-9|NA
CASSLTRSGGEKLFF
TGTGCCAGCAGTCTCACCCGGAGCGGAGGTGAAAAACTGTTTTTT
>TRBJ2-2|TRBD2|TRBV6-2/TRBV6-3|NA
CASSYPPRTSGGSNTGELFF
TGTGCCAGCAGTTACCCACCCCGGACTAGCGGGGGTTCGAACACCGGGGAGCTGTTTTTT
>TRBJ1-2|TRBD1|TRBV27|NA
CASRADRRLNGYTF
TGTGCCAGCAGAGCGGACAGGAGATTAAATGGCTACACCTTC
>TRBJ2-4|NA|TRBV3-1/TRBV3-2|NA
CASSQVAGPLAKNIQYF
TGTGCCAGCAGCCAAGTGGCAGGCCCCTTAGCCAAAAACATTCAGTACTTC
>TRBJ1-5|NA|TRBV19|NA
CASSTKGKQGNQPQHF
TGTGCCAGTAGTACGAAGGGGAAACAGGGCAATCAGCCCCAGCATTTT
>TRBJ2-1|TRBD2|TRBV19|NA
CASSIGTSGGAVDEQFF
TGTGCCAGTAGTATAGGGACTAGCGGGGGGGCGGTCGATGAGCAGTTCTTC
>TRBJ1-2|NA|TRBV7-9|NA
CASSLEWGYGYTF
TGTGCCAGCAGCTTAGAATGGGGCTATGGCTACACCTTC
>TRBJ2-5|NA|TRBV12-3/TRBV12-4|NA
CASSPRTGTQYF
TGTGCCAGCAGCCCCAGGACCGGGACCCAGTACTTC
>TRBJ1-1|TRBD1|TRBV4-1|NA
CASSQYYRDRGDTEAFF
TGCGCCAGCAGCCAATATTACCGGGACAGGGGCGACACTGAAGCTTTCTTT
>TRBJ1-6|NA|TRBV20-1|NA
CSASEQGYSYNSPLHF
TGCAGTGCTAGTGAACAGGGATACAGCTATAATTCACCCCTCCACTTT
>TRBJ1-5|NA|TRBV30|NA
CAWSRGGGGDQPQHF
TGTGCCTGGAGTCGGGGTGGGGGAGGTGATCAGCCCCAGCATTTT
>TRBJ2-7|NA|TRBV3-1/TRBV3-2|NA
CASSQVPGSSYEQYF
TGTGCCAGCAGCCAAGTCCCCGGAAGCTCCTACGAGCAGTACTTC
>TRBJ1-2|NA|TRBV12-3/TRBV12-4|NA
CASLWGNGYTF
TGTGCCAGCTTGTGGGGAAATGGCTACACCTTC
>TRBJ1-5|NA|TRBV5-1|NA
CASSLDGDQPQHF
TGCGCCAGCAGCTTGGACGGAGATCAGCCCCAGCATTTT
>TRBJ2-7|NA|TRBV7-9|NA
CASSHGSTYVSYEQYF
TGTGCCAGCAGCCATGGGTCCACATACGTCTCCTACGAGCAGTACTTC
>TRBJ1-3|TRBD1|TRBV4-1|NA
CASSQGRQGGASGNTIYF
TGCGCCAGCAGCCAAGGCCGACAGGGGGGGGCCTCTGGAAACACCATATATTTT
>TRBJ2-1|NA|TRBV19|NA
CAVRNRGSYNEQFF
TGTGCCGTCCGAAACCGGGGCTCCTACAATGAGCAGTTCTTC
>TRBJ2-3|TRBD1|TRBV18|NA
CASSRLNTGTGVDTQYF
TGTGCCAGCTCGCGGCTTAATACCGGGACAGGGGTAGATACGCAGTATTTT
>TRBJ2-1|NA|TRBV2|NA
CASYDPGHLYNEQFF
TGTGCCAGCTACGACCCGGGACACTTATACAATGAGCAGTTCTTC
>TRBJ2-6|NA|TRBV5-4|NA
CASSLGGFGANVLTF
TGTGCCAGCAGCTTGGGGGGCTTCGGGGCCAACGTCCTGACTTTC
>TRBJ2-5|NA|TRBV11-3|NA
CASSLSPVQETQYF
TGTGCCAGCAGCTTATCGCCAGTCCAAGAGACCCAGTACTTC